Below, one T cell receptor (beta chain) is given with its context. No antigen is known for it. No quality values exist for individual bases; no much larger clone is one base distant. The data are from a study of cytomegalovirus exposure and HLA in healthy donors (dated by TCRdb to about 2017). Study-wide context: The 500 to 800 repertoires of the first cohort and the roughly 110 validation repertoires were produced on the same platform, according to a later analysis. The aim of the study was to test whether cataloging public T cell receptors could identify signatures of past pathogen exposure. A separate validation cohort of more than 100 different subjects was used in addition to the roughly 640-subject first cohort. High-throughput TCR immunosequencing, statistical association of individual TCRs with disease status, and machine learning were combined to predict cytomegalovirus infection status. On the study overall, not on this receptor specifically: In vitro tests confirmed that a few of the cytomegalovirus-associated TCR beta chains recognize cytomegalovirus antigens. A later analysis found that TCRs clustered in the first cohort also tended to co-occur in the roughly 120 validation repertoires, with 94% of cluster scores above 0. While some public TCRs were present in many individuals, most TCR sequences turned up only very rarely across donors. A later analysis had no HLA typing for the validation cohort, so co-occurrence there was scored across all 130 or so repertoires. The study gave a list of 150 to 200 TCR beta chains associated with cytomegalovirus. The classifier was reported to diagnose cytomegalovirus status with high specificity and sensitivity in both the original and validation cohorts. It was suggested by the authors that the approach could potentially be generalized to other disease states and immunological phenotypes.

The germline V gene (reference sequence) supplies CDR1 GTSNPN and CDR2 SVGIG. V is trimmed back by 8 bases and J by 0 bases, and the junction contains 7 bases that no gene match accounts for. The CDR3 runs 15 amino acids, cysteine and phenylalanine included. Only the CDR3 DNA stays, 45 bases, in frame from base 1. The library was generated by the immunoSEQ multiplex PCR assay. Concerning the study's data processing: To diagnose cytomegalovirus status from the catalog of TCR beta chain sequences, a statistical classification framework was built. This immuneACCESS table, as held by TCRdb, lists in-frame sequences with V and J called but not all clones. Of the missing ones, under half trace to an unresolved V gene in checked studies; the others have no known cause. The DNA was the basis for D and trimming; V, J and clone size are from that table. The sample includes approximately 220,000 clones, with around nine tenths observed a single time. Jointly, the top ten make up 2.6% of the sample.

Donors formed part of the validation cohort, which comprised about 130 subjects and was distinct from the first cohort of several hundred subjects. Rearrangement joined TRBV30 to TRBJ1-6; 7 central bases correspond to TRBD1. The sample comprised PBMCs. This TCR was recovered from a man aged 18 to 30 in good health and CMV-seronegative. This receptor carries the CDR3 CAALTGSSYNSPLHF. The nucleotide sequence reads TGTGCCGCCCTGACAGGGAGCTCCTATAATTCACCCCTCCACTTT.